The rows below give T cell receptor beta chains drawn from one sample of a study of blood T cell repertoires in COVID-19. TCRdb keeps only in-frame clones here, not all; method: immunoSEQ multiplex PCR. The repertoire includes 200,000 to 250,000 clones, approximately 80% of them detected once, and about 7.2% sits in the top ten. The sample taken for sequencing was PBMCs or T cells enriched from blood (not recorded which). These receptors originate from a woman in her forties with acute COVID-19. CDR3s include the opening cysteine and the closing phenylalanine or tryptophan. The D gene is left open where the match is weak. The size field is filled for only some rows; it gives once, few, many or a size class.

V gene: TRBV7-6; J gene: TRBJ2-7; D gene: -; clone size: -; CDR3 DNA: TGTGCCAGCAGCTTTGGATCCGGGGTGAGCTCCTACGAGCAGTACTTC; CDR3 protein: CASSFGSGVSSYEQYF
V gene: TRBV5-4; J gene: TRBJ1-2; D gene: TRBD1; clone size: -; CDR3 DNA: TGTGCCAGCAGCCTTCTCACAGGGGGCAACTATGGCTACACCTTC; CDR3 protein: CASSLLTGGNYGYTF
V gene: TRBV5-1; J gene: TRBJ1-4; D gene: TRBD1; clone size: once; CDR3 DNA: TGCGCCAGCAGCAAACGTATCGACAGGGGAGAGTCCGGAAAACTGTTTTTT; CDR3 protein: CASSKRIDRGESGKLFF
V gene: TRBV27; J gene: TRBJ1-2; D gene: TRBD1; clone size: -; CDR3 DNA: TGTGCCAGCAGACGGGACAGTTTTTATGGCTACACCTTC; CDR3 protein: CASRRDSFYGYTF
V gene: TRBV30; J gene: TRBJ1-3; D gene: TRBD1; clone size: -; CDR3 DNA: TGTGCCTGGAGTTCCGGGACAGCGGGAAACACCATATATTTT; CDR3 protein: CAWSSGTAGNTIYF
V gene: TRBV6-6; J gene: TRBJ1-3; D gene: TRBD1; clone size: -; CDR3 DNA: TGTGCCAGCAGTCCAGTCGGGACAGGCACTGGAAACACCATATATTTT; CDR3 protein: CASSPVGTGTGNTIYF
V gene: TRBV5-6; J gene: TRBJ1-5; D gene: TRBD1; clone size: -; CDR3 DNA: TGTGCCAGCAGCTCGACAGGGATGAATCAGCCCCAGCATTTT; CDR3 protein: CASSSTGMNQPQHF
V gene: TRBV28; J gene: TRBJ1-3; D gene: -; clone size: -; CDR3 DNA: TGTGCCAGCAGGACCGGGTCAGCGATAAACACCATATATTTT; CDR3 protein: CASRTGSAINTIYF
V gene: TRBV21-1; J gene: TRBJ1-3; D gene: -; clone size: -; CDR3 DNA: TGTGCCAGCAGCAAAGGCGGGTGGCCGGGAAACACCATATATTTT; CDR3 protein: CASSKGGWPGNTIYF
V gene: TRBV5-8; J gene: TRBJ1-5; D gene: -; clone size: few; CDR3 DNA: TGTGCCAGCAGCTTGCGTGGAGCTGCTCAGCCCCAGCATTTT; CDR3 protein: CASSLRGAAQPQHF
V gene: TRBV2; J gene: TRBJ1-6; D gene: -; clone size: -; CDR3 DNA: TGTGCCAGCAAGGGAGACTACTCACCCCTCCACTTT; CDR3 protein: CASKGDYSPLHF
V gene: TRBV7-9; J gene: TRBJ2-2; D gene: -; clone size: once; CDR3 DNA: TGTGCCAGCAGCTTATGGGGGGTCAGGAACACCGGGGAGCTGTTTTTT; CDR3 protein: CASSLWGVRNTGELFF
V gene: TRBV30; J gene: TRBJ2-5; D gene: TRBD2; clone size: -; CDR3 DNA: TGTGCCTGGAGTGTAGCTAGCGGGGGCCAAGAGACCCAGTACTTC; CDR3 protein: CAWSVASGGQETQYF
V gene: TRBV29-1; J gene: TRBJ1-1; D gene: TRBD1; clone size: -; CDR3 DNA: TGCAGCGGACATACAGGGGGTTGGGGCACTGAAGCTTTCTTT; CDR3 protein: CSGHTGGWGTEAFF
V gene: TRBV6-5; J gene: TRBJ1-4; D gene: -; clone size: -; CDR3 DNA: TGTGCCAGCAACGACGAAGGGGCAACTAATGAAAAACTGTTTTTT; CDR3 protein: CASNDEGATNEKLFF
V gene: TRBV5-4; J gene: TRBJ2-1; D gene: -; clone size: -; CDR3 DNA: TGTGCCTCATCCTTGGGCACCGAGCAGTTCTTC; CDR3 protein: CASSLGTEQFF
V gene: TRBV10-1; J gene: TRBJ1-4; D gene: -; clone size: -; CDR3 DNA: TGCGCCAGCCAAGGGGGAGCCGGACCGGGCAATGAAAAACTGTTTTTT; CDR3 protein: CASQGGAGPGNEKLFF
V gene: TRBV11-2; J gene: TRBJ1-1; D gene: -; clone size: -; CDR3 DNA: TGTGCCAGCAGCTTAAGGCGGGCGGAGACTGAAGCTTTCTTT; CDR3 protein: CASSLRRAETEAFF
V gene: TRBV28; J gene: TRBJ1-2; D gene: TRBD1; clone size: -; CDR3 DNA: TGTGCCAGCAGTTTTCACGGGACAGGGTTTAACTATGGCTACACCTTC; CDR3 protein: CASSFHGTGFNYGYTF
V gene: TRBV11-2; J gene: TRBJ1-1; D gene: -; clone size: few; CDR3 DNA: TGTGCCAGCAGCACAAGGGGCGGGAGCACTGAAGCTTTCTTT; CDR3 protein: CASSTRGGSTEAFF
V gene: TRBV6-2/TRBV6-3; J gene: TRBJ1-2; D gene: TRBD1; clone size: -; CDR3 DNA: TGTGCCAGCAGTTATTTCGGGACAGGGACCTACACCTTC; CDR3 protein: CASSYFGTGTYTF
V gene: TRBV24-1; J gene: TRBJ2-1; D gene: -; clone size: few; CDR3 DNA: TGTGCCACCAGTGACCCAAAGGGGTTAGTGTCCTACAATGAGCAGTTCTTC; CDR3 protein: CATSDPKGLVSYNEQFF
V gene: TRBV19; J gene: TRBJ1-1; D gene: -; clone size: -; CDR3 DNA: TGTGCCAGTAGTATGCAGAAGAACACTGAAGCTTTCTTT; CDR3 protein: CASSMQKNTEAFF
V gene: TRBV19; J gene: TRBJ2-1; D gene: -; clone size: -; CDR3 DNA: TGTGCCAGTAGCAGTCAGAGGGATACTGAGCAGTTCTTC; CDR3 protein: CASSSQRDTEQFF
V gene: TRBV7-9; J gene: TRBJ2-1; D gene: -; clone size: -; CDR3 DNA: TGTGCCAGCGATACCGGGGGAGTCTCATACAATGAGCAGTTCTTC; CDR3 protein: CASDTGGVSYNEQFF
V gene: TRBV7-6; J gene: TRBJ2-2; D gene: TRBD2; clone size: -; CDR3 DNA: TGTGCCAGCAGCGGCAGACTAGCGGGAGTTCAGGGCGGGGAGCTGTTTTTT; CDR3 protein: CASSGRLAGVQGGELFF
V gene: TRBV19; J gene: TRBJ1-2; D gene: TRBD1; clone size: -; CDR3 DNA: TGTGCCAGTAGTATAGATCGGGACAGGGCGGATGGCTACACCTTC; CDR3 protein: CASSIDRDRADGYTF
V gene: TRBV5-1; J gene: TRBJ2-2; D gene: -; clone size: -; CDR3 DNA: TGCGCCAGCAGCATGACTGAGAACACCGGGGAGCTGTTTTTT; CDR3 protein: CASSMTENTGELFF
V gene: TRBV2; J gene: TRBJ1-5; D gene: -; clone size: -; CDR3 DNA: TGTGCCAGCAGGTCTCAGGGTAATCAGCCCCAGCATTTT; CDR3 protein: CASRSQGNQPQHF
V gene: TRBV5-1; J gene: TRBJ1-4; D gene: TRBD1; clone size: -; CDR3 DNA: TGCGCCAGCAGCTCGGGACAGGGAGGTAATGAAAAACTGTTTTTT; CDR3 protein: CASSSGQGGNEKLFF
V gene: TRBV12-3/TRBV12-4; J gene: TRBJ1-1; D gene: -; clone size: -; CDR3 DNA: TGTGCCAGCAGTTTTACAGGTACTGAAGCTTTCTTT; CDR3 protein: CASSFTGTEAFF
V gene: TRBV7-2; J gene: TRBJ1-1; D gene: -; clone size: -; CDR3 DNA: TGTGCCAGCAGCTTAGAGGGACTGGGAGGGACTGAAGCTTTCTTT; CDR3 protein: CASSLEGLGGTEAFF
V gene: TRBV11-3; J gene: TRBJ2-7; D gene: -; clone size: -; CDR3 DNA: TGTGCCAGCAGCTTTGGACAGTCCTACGAGCAGTACTTC; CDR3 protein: CASSFGQSYEQYF
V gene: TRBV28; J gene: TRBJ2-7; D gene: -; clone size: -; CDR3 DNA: TGTGCCAGCAGTTCCAGACAGCGACTAGCCTACGAGCAGTACTTC; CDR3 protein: CASSSRQRLAYEQYF
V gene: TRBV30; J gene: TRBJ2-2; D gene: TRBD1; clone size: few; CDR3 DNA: TGTGCCTGGAGCGGCGACAGGGGGGGCACCGGGGAGCTGTTTTTT; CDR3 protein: CAWSGDRGGTGELFF
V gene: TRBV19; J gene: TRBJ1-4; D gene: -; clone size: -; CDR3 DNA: TGTGCCAGTAGTAGTGGAGCCGCTAATGAAAAACTGTTTTTT; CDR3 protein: CASSSGAANEKLFF
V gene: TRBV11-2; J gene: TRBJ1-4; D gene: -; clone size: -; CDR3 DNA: TGTGCCAGCAGCTTAGTTGGCCACGTCAGTGAAAAACTGTTTTTT; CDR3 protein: CASSLVGHVSEKLFF
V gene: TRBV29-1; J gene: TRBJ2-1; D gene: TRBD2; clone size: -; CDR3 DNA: TGCAGCGTTGAGTCGCTAGCGGGGCCGGGATCTATCAATGAGCAGTTCTTC; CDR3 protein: CSVESLAGPGSINEQFF
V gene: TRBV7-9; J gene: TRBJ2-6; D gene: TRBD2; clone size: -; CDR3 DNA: TGTGCCAGCAGCTTAGGTCATCGGGGGGCTGGGGCCAACGTCCTGACTTTC; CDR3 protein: CASSLGHRGAGANVLTF
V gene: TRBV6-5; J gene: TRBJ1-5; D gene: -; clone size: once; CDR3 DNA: TGTGCCAGCAGACCCGGGGGGGGGCAGCCCCAGCATTTT; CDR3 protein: CASRPGGGQPQHF
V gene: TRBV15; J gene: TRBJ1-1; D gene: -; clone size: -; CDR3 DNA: TGTGCCACCAGCAGAGATAGGACACCGGCTGAAGCTTTCTTT; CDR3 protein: CATSRDRTPAEAFF
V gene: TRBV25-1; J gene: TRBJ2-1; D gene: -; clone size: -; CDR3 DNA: TGTGCCAGCTCCCAACAGGGCTACAATGAGCAGTTCTTC; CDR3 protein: CASSQQGYNEQFF
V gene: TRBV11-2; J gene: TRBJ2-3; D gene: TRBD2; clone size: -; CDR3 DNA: TGTGCCAGCAGCTTCTCCCTGACTAGCGGGAGTACAGATACGCAGTATTTT; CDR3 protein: CASSFSLTSGSTDTQYF
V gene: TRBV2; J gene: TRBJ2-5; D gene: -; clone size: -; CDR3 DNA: TGTGCCAGCAGTCGCGGGGAGACCCAGTACTTC; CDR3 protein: CASSRGETQYF
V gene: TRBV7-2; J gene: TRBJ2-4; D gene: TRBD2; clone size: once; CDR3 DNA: TGTGCCAGCAGCTTAGTTTCGCGGGAGGGCATTCAGTACTTC; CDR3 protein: CASSLVSREGIQYF
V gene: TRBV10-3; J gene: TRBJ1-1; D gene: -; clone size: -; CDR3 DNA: TGTGCCATCAGTGAGCATAGCAGCACTGAAGCTTTCTTT; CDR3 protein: CAISEHSSTEAFF
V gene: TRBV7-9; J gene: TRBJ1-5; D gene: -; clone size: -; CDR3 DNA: TGTGCCAGCAGCTTAGCGGGGGGTTGGAATCAGCCCCAGCATTTT; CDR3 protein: CASSLAGGWNQPQHF
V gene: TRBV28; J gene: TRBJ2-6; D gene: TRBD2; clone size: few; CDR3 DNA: TGTGCCAGCAGTTCCAGCGGGAGGGCCCTTGGGGCCAACGTCCTGACTTTC; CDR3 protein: CASSSSGRALGANVLTF
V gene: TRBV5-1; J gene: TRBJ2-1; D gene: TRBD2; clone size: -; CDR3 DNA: TGCGCCAGCACCAGCGTCGCGGGGGGAAACAATGAGCAGTTCTTC; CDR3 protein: CASTSVAGGNNEQFF
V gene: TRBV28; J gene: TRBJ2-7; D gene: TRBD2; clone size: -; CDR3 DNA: TGTGCCAGCAGTAGACTAGCGGGATCCTACGAGCAGTACTTC; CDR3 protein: CASSRLAGSYEQYF
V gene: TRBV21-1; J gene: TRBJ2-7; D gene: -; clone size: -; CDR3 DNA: TGTGCCAGCAGCAAAGTAGCGGAATACGAGCAGTACTTC; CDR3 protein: CASSKVAEYEQYF
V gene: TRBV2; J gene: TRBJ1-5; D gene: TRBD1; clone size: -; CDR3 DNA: TGTGCCAGCAGTGTTTCGGCAGGGGGAAATCAGCCCCAGCATTTT; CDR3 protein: CASSVSAGGNQPQHF
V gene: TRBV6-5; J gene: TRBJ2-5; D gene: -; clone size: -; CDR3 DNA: TGTGCCAGCAGCCGGGACTTCGAGGGGGAGACCCAGTACTTC; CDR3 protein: CASSRDFEGETQYF